A selection of T cell receptor beta chains follows, all from one sample in a study of CD8 T cells in ankylosing spondylitis. TCRdb re-called the 5' RACE reads with MiXCR, one entry per CDR3 protein. Among fewer than 400,000 distinct CDR3 sequences listed, about 20% were seen once. The sequenced material came from blood, either unsorted or a sorted T cell fraction (not recorded which). The receptor source for this set is a male donor with ankylosing spondylitis. Both conserved end residues are part of each CDR3. A D gene is named only where the DNA matches it firmly. Clone size, where shown, is once, few, many, or a class for clones that have expanded.

d_call j_call clone_size v_call cdr3_aa cdr3_nt
- TRBJ1-2 many TRBV7-2 CASSRTGLGYTF TGTGCCAGCAGCCGGACGGGGTTAGGCTACACCTTC
TRBD1 TRBJ1-4 - TRBV2 CASREQGQEKLFF TGTGCCAGCAGGGAGCAGGGACAGGAAAAACTGTTTTTT
TRBD1 TRBJ2-3 - TRBV5-1 CASSRVGTGALDTQYF TGCGCCAGCAGCCGAGTTGGGACAGGGGCTTTAGATACGCAGTATTTT
- TRBJ1-2 few TRBV2 CASKPSYGYTF TGTGCCAGCAAGCCTAGCTATGGCTACACCTTC
TRBD1 TRBJ2-6 - TRBV20-1 CSARPHQTGPLLIF TGCAGTGCTAGACCTCACCAGACAGGGCCATTGTTAATATTC
TRBD2 TRBJ2-3 - TRBV27 CASSLSPSGRVADTQYF TGTGCCAGCAGTTTATCTCCTAGCGGGAGGGTCGCAGATACGCAGTATTTT
- TRBJ2-6 - TRBV5-1 CASSRSGQRTNGLSANVLTF TGCGCCAGCAGCCGATCCGGACAGCGGACCAACGGACTCTCGGCCAACGTCCTGACTTTC
- TRBJ1-6 - TRBV6-5 CASSSPLNNSPLHF TGTGCCAGCAGTTCTCCTCTAAATAATTCACCCCTCCACTTT
- TRBJ2-3 - TRBV15 CATSRDGRISTDTQYF TGTGCCACCAGCAGAGACGGCCGAATTAGCACAGATACGCAGTATTTT
- TRBJ2-1 - TRBV5-1 CASSFMFESSYNEQFF TGCGCCAGCAGCTTTATGTTTGAAAGCTCCTACAATGAGCAGTTCTTC
- TRBJ2-2 - TRBV11-3 CASIYGGPVDTGELFF TGTGCCAGCATCTATGGGGGGCCTGTGGACACCGGGGAGCTGTTTTTT
- TRBJ1-1 few TRBV9 CASSVGHANTEAFF TGTGCCAGCAGCGTAGGGCATGCGAACACTGAAGCTTTCTTT
TRBD2 TRBJ2-3 - TRBV4-3 CASSQDRMTSGLISTDTQYF TGCGCCAGCAGCCAAGACCGGATGACTAGCGGTCTTATTAGCACAGATACGCAGTATTTT
- TRBJ2-3 - TRBV11-3 CASTSHAGDTQYF TGTGCCAGCACCTCCCACGCCGGAGATACGCAGTATTTT
- TRBJ2-7 - TRBV7-2 CASSLKHRAHEQYF TGTGCCAGCAGCTTAAAGCACAGGGCCCACGAGCAGTACTTC
TRBD2 TRBJ2-5 - TRBV20-1 CSARDPSGSQETQYF TGCAGTGCTAGAGATCCTAGCGGGAGTCAAGAGACCCAGTACTTC
- TRBJ2-7 few TRBV6-1 CASSDNPGGYEQYF TGTGCCAGCAGCGACAATCCTGGGGGCTACGAGCAGTACTTC
TRBD2 TRBJ2-1 few TRBV29-1 CSVDISGGNEQFF TGCAGCGTTGATATTAGCGGGGGCAATGAGCAGTTCTTC
- TRBJ2-7 few TRBV28 CASLAGATIGIEQYF TGTGCCAGCCTCGCGGGGGCAACCATTGGGATCGAGCAGTACTTC
- TRBJ2-5 few TRBV12-3/TRBV12-4 CASSPIGGMETQYF TGTGCCAGCAGTCCTATAGGGGGGATGGAGACCCAGTACTTC
- TRBJ1-5 - TRBV10-3 CAISGRFGQPQHF TGTGCCATCAGCGGACGTTTCGGACAGCCCCAGCATTTT
TRBD2 TRBJ2-1 few TRBV7-4 CASSPQVGRGSNEQFF TGTGCCAGCAGCCCCCAGGTTGGGAGGGGTAGCAATGAGCAGTTCTTC
- TRBJ2-7 - TRBV3-1 CASSTGIVTYEQYF TGTGCCAGCAGCACAGGGATAGTAACCTACGAGCAGTACTTC
- TRBJ2-1 few TRBV14 CASSQDLSGEQFF TGTGCCAGCAGCCAAGATCTTAGTGGAGAGCAGTTCTTC
TRBD2 TRBJ2-5 - TRBV5-6 CASSLWLAGRGETQYF TGTGCCAGCAGCTTGTGGCTAGCGGGACGCGGGGAGACCCAGTACTTC
- TRBJ2-5 - TRBV7-3 CASSLRTPETQYF TGTGCCAGCAGCTTAAGGACTCCAGAGACCCAGTACTTC
TRBD2 TRBJ2-3 few TRBV10-2 CASRSTGTSANF TGCGCCAGCAGGTCGACCGGGACTAGCGCCAATTTT
TRBD2 TRBJ2-1 many TRBV24-1 CATSASGNEQFF TGTGCCACCAGTGCTAGCGGCAATGAGCAGTTCTTC
- TRBJ1-5 few TRBV10-3 CAISGGAGVGNQPQHF TGTGCCATCAGTGGGGGGGCAGGGGTGGGCAATCAGCCCCAGCATTTT
- TRBJ1-1 few TRBV20-1 CSARRGDTEAFF TGCAGTGCTCGAAGGGGGGACACTGAAGCTTTCTTT
TRBD2 TRBJ2-3 - TRBV5-1 CASSREGRGSTDTQYF TGCGCCAGCAGCAGGGAGGGTCGCGGGAGCACAGATACGCAGTATTTT
TRBD2 TRBJ2-1 - TRBV7-3 CASSKLAGGPGEQFF TGTGCCAGCAGCAAATTAGCGGGAGGGCCAGGTGAGCAGTTCTTC
- TRBJ2-6 - TRBV19 CASSLSRERSGANVLTF TGTGCCAGTAGTCTGTCGCGGGAACGCTCTGGGGCCAACGTCCTGACTTTC
- TRBJ2-5 - TRBV12-3/TRBV12-4 CASSPDTQETQYF TGTGCCAGCAGTCCTGACACCCAAGAGACCCAGTACTTC
- TRBJ2-7 - TRBV29-1 CSVEEGFSGKYEQYF TGCAGCGTTGAAGAGGGGTTCAGTGGGAAGTACGAGCAGTACTTC
- TRBJ2-2 few TRBV5-1 CASSPRGSANTGELFF TGCGCCAGCAGCCCCCGGGGGAGCGCGAACACCGGGGAGCTGTTTTTT
TRBD2 TRBJ2-5 few TRBV6-2/TRBV6-3 CASSFSTSGISETQYF TGTGCCAGCAGTTTTTCCACTAGCGGGATCTCCGAGACCCAGTACTTC
TRBD1 TRBJ1-1 few TRBV18 CASSPGQAEAFF TGTGCCAGCTCACCGGGACAGGCTGAAGCTTTCTTT
TRBD1 TRBJ2-2 - TRBV7-3 CASSWGQGDTGELFF TGTGCCAGCAGCTGGGGACAGGGTGACACCGGGGAGCTGTTTTTT
TRBD1 TRBJ1-2 few TRBV6-1 CASSTGTGGDKYGYTF TGTGCCAGCAGTACCGGGACAGGGGGCGATAAGTATGGCTACACCTTC
- TRBJ2-4 - TRBV15 CATSRDRGGLAKNIQYF TGTGCCACCAGCAGAGATCGAGGCGGACTAGCCAAAAACATTCAGTACTTC
- TRBJ2-3 few TRBV9 CASSYEGVTSTDTQYF TGTGCCAGCAGCTACGAGGGGGTTACTAGCACAGATACGCAGTATTTT
- TRBJ2-7 - TRBV15 CATSRDPPRYKGYEQYF TGTGCCACCAGCAGAGATCCGCCCCGATATAAGGGCTACGAGCAGTACTTC
- TRBJ1-2 - TRBV3-1 CASSQVYGYTF TGTGCCAGCAGCCAAGTTTACGGCTACACCTTC
TRBD2 TRBJ2-7 - TRBV12-3/TRBV12-4 CASSVGLGDFYEQYF TGTGCCAGCAGTGTGGGACTAGGGGATTTCTACGAGCAGTACTTC
- TRBJ1-6 once TRBV12-3/TRBV12-4 CASSFGGLGSPLHF TGTGCCAGCAGTTTCGGGGGTTTGGGTTCACCCCTCCACTTT
- TRBJ2-3 few TRBV20-1 CSATTGSTDTQYF TGCAGTGCTACGACGGGGAGCACAGATACGCAGTATTTT
TRBD2 TRBJ2-1 - TRBV5-1 CASSFGSGRAYNEQFF TGCGCCAGCAGCTTCGGTAGCGGGAGGGCCTACAATGAGCAGTTCTTC
- TRBJ2-7 few TRBV6-1 CASSRDKPYEQYF TGTGCCAGCAGTAGGGACAAACCCTACGAGCAGTACTTC
- TRBJ2-1 - TRBV5-6 CASSRDGRSYNEQFF TGTGCCAGCAGCCGGGATGGTAGGTCCTACAATGAGCAGTTCTTC
TRBD2 TRBJ2-2 few TRBV6-2/TRBV6-3 CASSKDGRAYTGELFF TGTGCCAGCAGCAAGGACGGGAGGGCCTACACCGGGGAGCTGTTTTTT
- TRBJ2-1 - TRBV11-2 CASSLGGLADNEQFF TGTGCCAGCAGCTTAGGGGGGCTAGCGGACAATGAGCAGTTCTTC
TRBD1 TRBJ1-6 - TRBV11-2 CASSLHRGASPLHF TGTGCCAGCAGCTTACACAGGGGGGCTTCACCCCTCCACTTT
- TRBJ2-1 few TRBV14 CASSPNFNEQFF TGTGCCAGCAGCCCTAATTTCAATGAGCAGTTCTTC
TRBD1 TRBJ1-2 few TRBV12-3/TRBV12-4 CASSMDRGNYGYTF TGTGCCAGCAGCATGGACAGGGGTAACTATGGCTACACCTTC
- TRBJ2-3 few TRBV7-9 CASSLGYQSTDTQYF TGTGCCAGCAGCTTAGGTTACCAGAGCACAGATACGCAGTATTTT
- TRBJ2-7 few TRBV7-9 CASSLGQRFGEQYF TGTGCCAGCAGCTTAGGGCAGAGGTTTGGTGAGCAGTACTTC
- TRBJ1-5 few TRBV12-3/TRBV12-4 CASTEVYSNQPQHF TGTGCCAGCACTGAGGTATATAGCAATCAGCCCCAGCATTTT
- TRBJ2-7 few TRBV7-2 CASSLDWSAYEQYF TGTGCCAGCAGCTTAGACTGGTCCGCCTACGAGCAGTACTTC
- TRBJ1-5 many TRBV2 CASSWNVNQPQHF TGTGCCAGCAGCTGGAACGTTAATCAGCCCCAGCATTTT